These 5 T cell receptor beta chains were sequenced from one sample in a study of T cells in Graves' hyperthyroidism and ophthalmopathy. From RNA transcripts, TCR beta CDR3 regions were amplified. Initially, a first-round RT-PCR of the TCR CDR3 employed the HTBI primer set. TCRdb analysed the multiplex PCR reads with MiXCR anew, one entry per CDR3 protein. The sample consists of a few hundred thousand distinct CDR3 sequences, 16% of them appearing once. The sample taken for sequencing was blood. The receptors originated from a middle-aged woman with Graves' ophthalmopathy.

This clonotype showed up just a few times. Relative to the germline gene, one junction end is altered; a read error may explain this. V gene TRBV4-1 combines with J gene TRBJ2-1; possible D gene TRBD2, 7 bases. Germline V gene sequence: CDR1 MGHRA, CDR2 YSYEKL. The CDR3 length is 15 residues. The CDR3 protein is CASSQSHREGNEQFF. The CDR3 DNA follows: TGTGCCAGCAGCCAAAGCCACAGGGAGGGGAATGAGCAGTTCTTC.

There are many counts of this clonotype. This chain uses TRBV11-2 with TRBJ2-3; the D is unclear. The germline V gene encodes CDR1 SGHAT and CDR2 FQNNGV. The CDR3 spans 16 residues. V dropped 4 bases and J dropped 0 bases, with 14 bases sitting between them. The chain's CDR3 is CASSSPTYTSTDTQYF. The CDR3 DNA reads TGTGCCAGCAGCTCTCCGACATATACTAGCACAGATACGCAGTATTTT. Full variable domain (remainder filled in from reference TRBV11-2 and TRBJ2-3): EAGVAQSPRYKIIEKRQSVAFWCNPISGHATLYWYQQILGQGPKLLIQFQNNGVVDDSQLPKDRFSAERLKGVDSTLKIQPAKLEDSAVYLCASSSPTYTSTDTQYFGPGTRLTVL.

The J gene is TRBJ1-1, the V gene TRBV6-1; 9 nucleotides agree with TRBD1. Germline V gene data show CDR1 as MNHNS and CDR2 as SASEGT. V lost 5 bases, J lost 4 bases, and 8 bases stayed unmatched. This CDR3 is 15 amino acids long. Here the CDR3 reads CASSSGTGSVTEAFF. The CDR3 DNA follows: TGTGCCAGCAGTTCCGGGACAGGGTCCGTCACTGAAGCTTTCTTT.

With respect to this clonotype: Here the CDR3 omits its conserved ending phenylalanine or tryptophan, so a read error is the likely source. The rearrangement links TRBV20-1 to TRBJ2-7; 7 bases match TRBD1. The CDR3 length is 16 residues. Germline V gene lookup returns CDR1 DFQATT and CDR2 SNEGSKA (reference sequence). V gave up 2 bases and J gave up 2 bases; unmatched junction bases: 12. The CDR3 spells CSARTPTGPKTYEQYL. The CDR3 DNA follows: TGCAGTGCTAGAACCCCGACAGGGCCGAAGACCTACGAGCAGTACCTC.

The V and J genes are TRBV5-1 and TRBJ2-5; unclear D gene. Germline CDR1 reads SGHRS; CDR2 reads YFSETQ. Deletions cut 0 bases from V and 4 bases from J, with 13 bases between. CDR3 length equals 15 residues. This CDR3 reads CASSLEAGPTETQYF. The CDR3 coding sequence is TGCGCCAGCAGCTTGGAAGCTGGGCCTACAGAGACCCAGTACTTC.